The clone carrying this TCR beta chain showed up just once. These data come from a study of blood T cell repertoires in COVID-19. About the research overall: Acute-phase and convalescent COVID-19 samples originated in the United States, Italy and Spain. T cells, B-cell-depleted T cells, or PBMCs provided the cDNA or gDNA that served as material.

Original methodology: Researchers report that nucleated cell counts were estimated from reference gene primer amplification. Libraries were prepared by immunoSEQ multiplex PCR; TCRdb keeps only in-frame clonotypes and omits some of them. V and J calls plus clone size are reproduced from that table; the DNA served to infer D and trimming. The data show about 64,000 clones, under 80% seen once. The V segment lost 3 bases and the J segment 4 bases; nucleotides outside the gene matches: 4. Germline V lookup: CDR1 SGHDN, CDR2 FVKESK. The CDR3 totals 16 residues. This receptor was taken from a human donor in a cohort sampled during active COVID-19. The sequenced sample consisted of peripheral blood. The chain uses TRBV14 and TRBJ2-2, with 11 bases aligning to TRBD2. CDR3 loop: CASSHVAGGLTGELFF. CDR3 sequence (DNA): TGTGCCAGCAGCCACGTAGCGGGAGGGCTCACCGGGGAGCTGTTTTTT.